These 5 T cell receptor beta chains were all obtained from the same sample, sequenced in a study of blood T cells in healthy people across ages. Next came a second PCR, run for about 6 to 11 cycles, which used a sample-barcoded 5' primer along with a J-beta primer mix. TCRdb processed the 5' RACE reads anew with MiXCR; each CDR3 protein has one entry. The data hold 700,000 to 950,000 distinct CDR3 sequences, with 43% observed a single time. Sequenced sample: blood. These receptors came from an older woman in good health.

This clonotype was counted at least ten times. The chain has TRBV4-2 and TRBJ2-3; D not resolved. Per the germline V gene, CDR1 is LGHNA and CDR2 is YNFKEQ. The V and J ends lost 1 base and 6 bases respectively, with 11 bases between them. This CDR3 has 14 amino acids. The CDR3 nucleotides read TGTGCCAGCAGCCAAGTCGGCCCCGCGGATACGCAGTATTTT. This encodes CASSQVGPADTQYF.

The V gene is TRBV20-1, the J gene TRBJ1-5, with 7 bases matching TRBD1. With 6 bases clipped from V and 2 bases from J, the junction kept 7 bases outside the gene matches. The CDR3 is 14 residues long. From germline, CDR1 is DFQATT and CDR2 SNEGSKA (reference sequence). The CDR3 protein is CSAAQGIGNQPQHF. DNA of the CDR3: TGCAGTGCCGCACAGGGGATCGGCAATCAGCCCCAGCATTTT.

The CDR3 nucleotides read TGTGCCATAGCGGTTGCGGGGGGAACTGAAGCTTTCTTT. It is translated as CAIAVAGGTEAFF. This chain links TRBV10-3 with TRBJ1-1, with D possibly matching TRBD1 (5 bases). This CDR3 spans 13 amino acids. The V and J ends lost 9 bases and 5 bases respectively, with 16 bases between them. Germline assignment: CDR1 ENHRY and CDR2 SYGVKD.

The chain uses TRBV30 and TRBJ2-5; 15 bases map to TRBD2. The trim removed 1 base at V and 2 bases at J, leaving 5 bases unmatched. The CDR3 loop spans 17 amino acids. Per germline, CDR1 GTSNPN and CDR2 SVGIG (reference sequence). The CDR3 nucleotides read TGTGCCTGGAGTGCCGGGACTAGCGGGGGGCTTCAAGAGACCCAGTACTTC. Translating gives CAWSAGTSGGLQETQYF.

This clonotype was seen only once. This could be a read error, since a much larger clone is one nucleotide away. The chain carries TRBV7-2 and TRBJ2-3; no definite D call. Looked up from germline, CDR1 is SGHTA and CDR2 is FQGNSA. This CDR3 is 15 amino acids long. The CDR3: CANSLADYSTDTQYF. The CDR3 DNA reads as TGTGCCAACAGCTTAGCCGATTACAGCACAGATACGCAGTATTTT.